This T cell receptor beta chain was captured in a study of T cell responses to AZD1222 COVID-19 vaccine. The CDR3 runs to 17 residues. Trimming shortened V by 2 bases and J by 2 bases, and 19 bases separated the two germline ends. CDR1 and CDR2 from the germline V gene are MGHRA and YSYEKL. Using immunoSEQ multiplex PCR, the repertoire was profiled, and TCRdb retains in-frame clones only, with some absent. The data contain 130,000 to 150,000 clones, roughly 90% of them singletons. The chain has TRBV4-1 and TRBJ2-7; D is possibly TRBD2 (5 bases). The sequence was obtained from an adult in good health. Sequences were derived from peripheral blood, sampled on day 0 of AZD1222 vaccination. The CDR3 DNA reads TGCGCCAGCAGCCAATTGGAGTTTGGCAGCGGAACCTACGAGCAGTACTTC. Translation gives CASSQLEFGSGTYEQYF.